A single T cell receptor (beta chain) is shown here with its context. This clone was detected once. Its antigen is still unknown. Base qualities are missing; no much larger clone stands one base away. The library was built by means of the immunoSEQ multiplex PCR assay. For the multiplex PCR, a mixture combining 60 forward primers for TCR Vbeta segments and 13 reverse primers for TCR Jbeta segments was used. A multiplex PCR assay on genomic DNA amplified the CDR3 region of rearranged TCR beta genes. The amplified TCR beta libraries were sequenced on the Illumina HiSeq System as 87-base-pair reads. The paper's processing steps were these. A later analysis tallied 75 million to 85 million unique TCR beta chains across the 640 or so repertoires, and approximately 12 million of those chains were shared by two or more donors. Raw reads were error-corrected and collapsed into unique sequences by a nearest-neighbor algorithm in which closely related sequences were merged to remove PCR and sequencing errors. Alignment of CDR3 sequences to IMGT reference sequences was used to assign V, D and J gene segments. Each retained sequence needed at least a six-nucleotide match to both a V gene segment and a J gene segment. Rearrangements were classified as productive when the CDR3 lacked stop codons and remained in frame with V and J, and all other rearrangements were classified as non-productive. CDR3 was defined by IMGT convention, running from the second conserved V-encoded cysteine to the conserved J-encoded phenylalanine. Sequences without an unambiguous match to a single V gene segment were excluded from the earlier analysis of a few hundred of the donors. An earlier analysis of fewer than 750 of the donors called V segments functional above 56.7% productive rearrangements and segregating when the between-donor standard deviation exceeded 5%. A statistical classification framework was built for diagnosing cytomegalovirus status from the catalog of TCR beta chain sequences. A later analysis assigned V and J genes by comparing TCR nucleotide sequences with IMGT/GENE-DB human TR gene sequences. A later analysis assigned CDR3 sequences and most-parsimonious VDJ recombination scenarios with the TCRdist pipeline. In a later analysis, each TCR beta chain was defined by its CDR3 amino acid sequence together with its V-gene family, and reads lacking a unique V-gene family were excluded. To address suspected cross-contamination and a sequencing artifact, a later analysis removed approximately 600 highly shared, low-generation-probability nucleotide sequences. In a later analysis, a clonal expansion index for each public chain was calculated from normalized within-repertoire ranks of inferred template counts. Generation probabilities in a later analysis came from a VDJ recombination model fitted to out-of-frame rearrangements, and those results were checked against IGoR. A later analysis scored TCR-TCR, TCR-HLA and TCR-CMV co-occurrence with hypergeometric tests, applying a repertoire-size bias correction to TCR pairs. False discovery rates were estimated in a later analysis by permuting HLA or CMV assignments 20 times. In a later analysis, co-occurring TCRs were grouped using DBSCAN, and TCRdist sequence similarity was added for clustering within HLA-allele-positive subsets. Repertoires with fewer than 30,000 or more than 120,000 public chains were left out of co-occurrence clustering, as were about 5 repertoires with anomalous nucleotide sharing. TCRdb took over this immuneACCESS table, retaining in-frame rearrangements with V and J assigned. Such tables are incomplete; in checked studies, under half of the missing clones stem from an unresolved V gene, and the remainder is unexplained. That table supplies the V and J calls and clone size; D and trimming were determined from the DNA. For this sample there are under 200,000 clones; around 77% appear just once. The ten largest clones capture more than 2% of the sample.

This sample was included in a study of cytomegalovirus exposure and HLA in healthy donors (dated by TCRdb to the late 2010s). As for the study more broadly: In an earlier analysis of 587 of the donors, 276 Gb of sequence data and roughly 100 million unique TCR beta sequences from approximately 180 million T cells were reported. Alongside the repertoire data, information on donor age, sex, ethnicity and CMV serostatus was compiled. An early release that covered 500 to 800 HLA-typed donors contained about 290 gigabases of sequencing data and around 80 million unique TCR sequences. Typing coverage varied by locus: about 629-640 donors for A, B, C, DRB1 and DQB1; 500 to 550 for DQA1; more than 600 for DPA1; 400 to 480 for DPB1. Across some 400 genotyped donors of the cohort, an average of roughly 250,000 unique TCR beta nucleotide sequences per donor were sequenced, and approximately 17% of those sequences were non-productive. All discovery cohort repertoires had been generated using a single sequencing platform. Of the 398 genotyped donors, 65% to 90% fell in the genetic ancestry cluster associated with self-reported Caucasian donors. A later genetic analysis used genome-wide SNP genotypes for about three fifths of the 666 donors, treating that subset as a discovery cohort. In addition to the first cohort of roughly 670 subjects, a separate validation cohort of approximately 130 different subjects was used. A later analysis re-analyzed previously published TCR beta repertoires from 500 to 700 donors and added high-resolution HLA genotyping to study TCR occurrence patterns. To predict cytomegalovirus infection status, the study combined high-throughput TCR immunosequencing, statistical association of individual TCRs with disease status, and machine learning. Because of strong linkage in the cohort, 5 or 6 DR-DQ haplotypes were treated as single units for association and clustering. The study used immunosequencing to profile the T cell repertoires of 666 subjects and linked those repertoires to cytomegalovirus serostatus. HLA typing covered class I and class II loci at four-digit resolution. An earlier analysis of more than 450 of the donors used high-throughput TCR beta sequencing to judge whether each TCR beta V gene segment behaved as functional or pseudogenic. In the later analysis, no new phenotypic data were used to find candidate immune exposures; instead, reliance was placed on TCR beta sequences and their occurrence across donors. The study aimed to test whether signatures of past pathogen exposure could be identified by cataloging public T cell receptors.

The cohort consisted of 670 or so healthy bone marrow donors. Cohort members were all nominally healthy when sampled, although unrecorded immune exposures were likely present. The donor was CMV seronegative and belonged to the group of 352 seronegative cohort members. Every donor gave a peripheral blood sample, and the peripheral blood mononuclear cells from that sample were used for TCR beta sequencing. Genomic DNA extraction from the blood cell samples was performed with the Qiagen DNeasy Blood Extraction Kit. Based on the germline V gene (reference sequence), the CDR1 and CDR2 sequences are LNHDA and SQIVND. The CDR3 runs 14 amino acids, cysteine and phenylalanine included. Only the CDR3 portion is preserved as DNA: 42 bases, with reading frame beginning at the first base. Overall results and qualifications from the work: The classifier was reported to diagnose cytomegalovirus status with high specificity and sensitivity in both the original and validation cohorts. A further reported finding was that TCR beta sequences accurately predicted the HLA-A and HLA-B alleles for most subjects in the first cohort. Broadly in line with IMGT annotations, most TCR beta V segments showed up in productive rearrangements about 90% or about 30% of the time in an earlier analysis of a few hundred of the donors. Some IMGT-functional V segments, including TRBV6-2 and TRBV6-3, could not be distinguished by the 87-base-pair reads and were therefore excluded. For the cohort, immune exposure information was limited to CMV serostatus. Linkage disequilibrium might explain the correlated functional status among segregating V segments, but an unknown experimental factor could not be ruled out. Most TCR sequences were seen in very few donors, while some public TCRs were found in many individuals. In a later genetic analysis, fewer N-insertions in productive TCRs were reported among donors in an Asian-associated ancestry cluster than the approximately 670-donor mean. In a later analysis, HLA-associated TCR beta chains showed more clonal expansion and lower generation probabilities than non-associated chains that were equally common. Because HLA typing was missing for some donors at each locus, association tests included only the typed subset. Only TCR beta chains were sequenced in this cohort, and the absence of alpha or paired-chain data limited detectable features. A later analysis associated about 17,000 TCR beta sequences with specific HLA alleles at a false discovery rate of 0.05. Roughly uniform sequencing depth across donors was assumed in presence/absence analyses, although this assumption may not hold. In vitro tests confirmed that a few of the cytomegalovirus-associated TCR beta chains recognize cytomegalovirus antigens. In a later analysis, the rate of TCR association differed among HLA loci, with DRB1 alleles having the most associated TCRs and HLA-C alleles having the fewest. The authors suggested that the approach could potentially be generalized to other disease states and immunological phenotypes. In a later genetic analysis, a missense DCLRE1C variant was associated with V-gene and J-gene trimming of TCR beta chains, and the association was replicated in an independent cohort. Because counts were too low, roughly 17 rarely observed V segments, including chromosome 9 orphons, were left out of the earlier analysis of 500 to 750 of the donors. A later analysis reported that several top co-occurrence clusters appeared linked to parvovirus B19, influenza, CMV and Epstein-Barr virus. According to a later analysis, most CMV-associated TCR beta chains appeared to be HLA-restricted, and the HLA associations seemed to be driven largely by CMV exposure. In the study, approximately 150 TCR beta chains were listed as associated with cytomegalovirus. When HLA alleles, especially DR and DQ, strongly co-occurred, attributing TCR associations to individual alleles was difficult. A cluster of highly shared sequence variants was judged likely to represent a technical artifact of the sequencing pipeline.

The specimen was PBMCs. The chain is encoded by TRBV19 joined to TRBJ2-5; 9 of the junction bases match TRBD1. TRBJ2-7 matches the DNA end more closely, so the J call is doubtful. The receptor was isolated from a man between 60 and 70 years old in good health and CMV-seronegative. CDR3 reads: CASSARTGEDEQYF. The sequenced DNA: TGTGCCAGTAGTGCTAGGACAGGGGAGGACGAGCAGTACTTC.